A single sample gave rise to the 32 T cell receptor beta chains below, sequenced in a study of cytomegalovirus exposure and HLA in healthy donors. This table comes from immunoSEQ multiplex PCR, and its TCRdb copy is limited to in-frame clones, with some not included. The profile shows a few hundred thousand clones, 90% of them singletons. Input material: PBMCs. These receptors originate from a woman between 18 and 29 years old in good health and CMV-seronegative.

The count of this clone is one. This chain connects TRBV7-9 to TRBJ1-5, with a tentative D call TRBD1 (6 bases). The V gene's germline CDR1 is SEHNR and CDR2 FQNEAQ (reference sequence). Trimming left V 5 bases short and J 3 bases short, with 17 bases between. The CDR3 is 16 residues long. For the CDR3, the DNA is TGTGCCAGCAGCCCACCTGGGGGGGCCAACAATCAGCCCCAGCATTTT. Translated, it gives CASSPPGGANNQPQHF.

This chain uses TRBV5-4 with TRBJ2-7; 9 bases align to TRBD1. CDR1 and CDR2 from the germline V gene are SGHNT and YYREEE (reference sequence). With V trimmed by 3 bases and J by 2 bases, 3 bases remained unmatched. The CDR3 spans 14 residues. The CDR3 loop reads CASSWGTGPYEQYF. The CDR3 DNA follows: TGTGCCAGCAGCTGGGGGACAGGGCCCTACGAGCAGTACTTC.

This clone was seen just once. The CDR3 region is CASSLTSTGRTEAFF. The CDR3 region has the DNA TGTGCCAGCAGCTTGACCTCCACAGGGCGCACTGAAGCTTTCTTT. V is TRBV13 and J is TRBJ1-1; D might be TRBD1 (6 bases). CDR3 length: 15 residues. Deletions cut 3 bases from V and 4 bases from J, with 15 bases between. Germline CDR1 is PRHDT and CDR2 is FYEKMQ (reference sequence).

This clone was observed a single time. This rearrangement joins TRBV9 to TRBJ1-1; 8 bases are shared with TRBD1. After removal of 0 bases from V and 7 bases from J, the junction contained 2 bases not matched to a gene. Germline assignment: CDR1 SGDLS and CDR2 YYNGEE. The CDR3 consists of 13 residues. This chain's CDR3 is CASSVAGGSEAFF. Written as DNA, the CDR3 is TGTGCCAGCAGCGTAGCAGGGGGCAGTGAAGCTTTCTTT.

This chain links TRBV7-3 with TRBJ2-5, with 8 bases fitting TRBD2. V dropped 5 bases and J dropped 5; count of bases not matched to a gene: 13. Germline loops: CDR1 SGHTA, CDR2 FQGTGA. CDR3 length: 16 amino acids. The CDR3 bases are TGTGCCAGCAGCCTGCGGGGGGCCCTGTCCATTGAGACCCAGTACTTC. It specifies CASSLRGALSIETQYF.

This chain connects TRBV5-4 to TRBJ2-5, with TRBD1 identical over 8 bases. The germline V gene encodes CDR1 SGHNT and CDR2 YYREEE (reference sequence). The trim removed 0 bases at V and 1 base at J, leaving 2 bases unmatched. CDR3 length: 15 residues. The chain's CDR3 is CASSLDRGSQETQYF. The DNA for the CDR3 is TGTGCCAGCAGCTTGGACAGGGGGTCCCAAGAGACCCAGTACTTC.

The J gene is TRBJ2-7, the V gene TRBV20-1, with TRBD2 as a possible D gene (5 bases). Trimming pared 3 bases from V and 7 bases from J, leaving 7 bases between. Germline V gene data show CDR1 as DFQATT and CDR2 as SNEGSKA (reference sequence). The CDR3 runs to 10 residues. This CDR3 is CSARSGEQYV. The CDR3 DNA reads TGCAGTGCTAGGTCGGGGGAGCAGTACGTC.

The chain carries TRBV5-1 and TRBJ2-4; D possibly corresponds to TRBD1 (6 bases). Per the germline V gene, CDR1 is SGHRS and CDR2 is YFSETQ. This CDR3 region has 15 residues. V was cut by 4 bases and J by 6 bases, with 17 bases left in between. The CDR3 bases are TGCGCCAGCAGCGACGATAGGACAGAAATAAACATTCAGTACTTC. It yields the protein CASSDDRTEINIQYF.

J is TRBJ2-5 and V is TRBV9, with a tentative D call TRBD2 (5 bases). The CDR3 sequence is 13 residues long. The germline V gene has CDR1 SGDLS and CDR2 YYNGEE. Trimming removed 3 bases from V and 6 bases from J, with 12 bases in between. Here the CDR3 reads CASSAGIGKTQYF. The CDR3 DNA reads TGTGCCAGCAGCGCCGGGATTGGAAAGACCCAGTACTTC.

This clone came up once. The rearrangement links TRBV6-6 to TRBJ1-4, with 7 bases lining up with TRBD1. J gave up 3 bases and V 5 bases, and 9 bases lay outside the gene matches. Germline CDR1 MNHNY, CDR2 SVGAGI (reference sequence). The CDR3 is 16 amino acids. The CDR3 loop is CASSPGTERANEKLFF. In DNA, the CDR3 is TGTGCCAGCAGTCCCGGGACAGAAAGGGCTAATGAAAAACTGTTTTTT.

The rearrangement joins TRBV15 to TRBJ2-2; TRBD1 aligns across 7 bases. Germline CDR1 and CDR2: LNHNV and YYDKDF (reference sequence). CDR3 length: 14 residues. Trimming removed 6 bases from V and 1 base from J; junction bases left unmatched: 2. The CDR3 region has the DNA TGTGCCACCAGGCGGACAGGGAACACCGGGGAGCTGTTTTTT. Its translation is CATRRTGNTGELFF.

The V and J genes are TRBV28 and TRBJ2-1; the D gene is possibly TRBD1 (5 bases). Per the germline V gene, CDR1 is MDHEN and CDR2 is SYDVKM. The CDR3 extends over 15 amino acids. Trimming stripped 2 bases from V and 8 bases from J, with 16 bases between. The DNA of the CDR3 is TGTGCCAGCAGTTTAAAGGGATGGGCCAGGGATGAGCAGTTCTTC. Translating it yields CASSLKGWARDEQFF.

CDR3 DNA sequence: TGTGCCAGCAGGGATCCGGGACAGGGTTTCTATGAGCAGTTCTTC. Encoded protein: CASRDPGQGFYEQFF. V and J are TRBV2 and TRBJ2-1; 9 nucleotides agree with TRBD1. The germline V gene encodes CDR1 SNHLY and CDR2 FYNNEI. The CDR3 loop spans 15 amino acids. With 6 bases clipped from V and 8 bases from J, the junction kept 11 bases outside the gene matches. Using reference TRBV2 and TRBJ2-1 for the parts outside the CDR3, the full variable domain is EPEVTQTPSHQVTQMGQEVILRCVPISNHLYFYWYRQILGQKVEFLVSFYNNEISEKSEIFDDQFSVERPDGSNFTLKIRSTKLEDSAMYFCASRDPGQGFYEQFFGPGTRLTVL.

V and J are TRBV10-3 and TRBJ1-1; D is unresolved. CDR3 size: 12 residues. Germline CDR1 and CDR2: ENHRY and SYGVKD. The germline V and J ends were trimmed by 4 bases and 1 base, with 4 bases remaining between them. The CDR3 region has the DNA TGTGCCATCAGTGGTCAGAACACTGAAGCTTTCTTT. This codes for CAISGQNTEAFF.

The chain joins TRBV28 to TRBJ2-7; 7 nucleotides match TRBD1. The CDR3 runs 16 residues. Trimming cost V 4 bases and J 2 bases; bases outside gene matches: 11. The germline CDR1 and CDR2 sequences are MDHEN and SYDVKM. This chain's CDR3 is CASSSPSTGLAYEQYF. The DNA of the CDR3 is TGTGCCAGCAGTTCCCCCTCGACAGGGCTGGCCTACGAGCAGTACTTC.

The CDR3 loop is CASSLDGGNAEAFF. DNA of the CDR3: TGCGCCAGCAGCTTGGACGGGGGAAACGCTGAAGCTTTCTTT. The chain uses TRBV5-1 and TRBJ1-1; a possible D gene is TRBD1 (5 bases). Germline V gene sequence: CDR1 SGHRS, CDR2 YFSETQ. V was trimmed by 0 bases and J by 6 bases, leaving 12 bases between them. The CDR3 runs to 14 residues.

This clone was observed once. The V gene is TRBV7-2, the J gene TRBJ1-5; possible D gene TRBD1, 5 bases. Germline assignment: CDR1 SGHTA and CDR2 FQGNSA. V lost 1 base, J lost 4 bases, and 8 bases lay in between. The CDR3 totals 14 residues. CDR3 nucleotides: TGTGCCAGCAGCTTAGTAGGGGCTAATCAGCCCCAGCATTTT. It codes for CASSLVGANQPQHF.

The chain uses TRBV2 and TRBJ2-5; perhaps TRBD1 as D (6 bases). The CDR3 loop spans 14 amino acids. The ends were cut back, 7 bases at V and 6 bases at J, with 18 bases in the middle. Germline CDR1 is SNHLY and CDR2 is FYNNEI. The CDR3 DNA is TGTGCCAGCATAAAAGAACAGGGTAGACAGACCCAGTACTTC. Its translation: CASIKEQGRQTQYF.

This chain joins TRBV5-1 and TRBJ2-1; D remains unclear. V was pared by 0 bases and J by 0 bases, with 19 bases between. Germline CDR1 is SGHRS and CDR2 is YFSETQ. The CDR3 covers 19 residues. The CDR3 nucleotides read TGCGCCAGCAGCTTGGAAGCTTCCTTACTCATATACTCCTACAATGAGCAGTTCTTC. Amino acids: CASSLEASLLIYSYNEQFF.

The chain combines TRBV21-1 with TRBJ2-3; the table's D call of TRBD2 was not tested on the DNA. TRBV21-1 constitutes a pseudogene. The length of the CDR3 is 18 residues. The CDR3 spells CASSKVCGRWAGTDTQYF. As DNA, the CDR3 is TGTGCCAGCAGCAAAGTATGCGGGAGGTGGGCCGGGACAGATACGCAGTATTTT.

V is TRBV7-9 and J is TRBJ1-5, with D perhaps matching TRBD1 (6 bases). The CDR3 runs to 13 residues. From germline, CDR1 is SEHNR and CDR2 FQNEAQ (reference sequence). Trimming cost V 5 bases and J 7 bases, with 12 bases left between them. In DNA form, the CDR3 reads TGTGCCAGCAGCGACACAGGGAACCAGCCCCAGCATTTT. The encoded protein is CASSDTGNQPQHF.

The chain combines TRBV19 with TRBJ2-1; TRBD2 matches 8 bases. The CDR3 covers 15 residues. With V trimmed by 9 bases and J by 6 bases, 13 bases remained unmatched. The germline V gene has CDR1 LNHDA and CDR2 SQIVND (reference sequence). This CDR3 is CASISFGGAGNEQFF. The CDR3 region has the DNA TGTGCCAGCATATCTTTCGGGGGGGCCGGCAATGAGCAGTTCTTC.

V gene TRBV7-2 combines with J gene TRBJ1-6; 10 bases line up with TRBD1. CDR1 SGHTA and CDR2 FQGNSA come from the germline V gene. With V trimmed by 3 bases and J by 10 bases, 6 bases remained unmatched. The CDR3 is 15 amino acids. CDR3 coding DNA: TGTGCCAGCAGCTTCAGGGACAGGGGCCGGTCACCCCTCCACTTT. Its protein product is CASSFRDRGRSPLHF. Full variable domain (missing parts from reference TRBV7-2 and TRBJ1-6): GAGVSQSPSNKVTEKGKDVELRCDPISGHTALYWYRQSLGQGLEFLIYFQGNSAPDKSGLPSDRFSAERTGGSVSTLTIQRTQQEDSAVYLCASSFRDRGRSPLHFGNGTRLTVT.

This clone was detected only once. The genes are TRBV5-1 and TRBJ2-1; D is possibly TRBD2 (6 bases). The CDR3 covers 13 residues. Trimming pared 0 bases from V and 5 bases from J, leaving 6 bases between. CDR1 is SGHRS, CDR2 YFSETQ, per germline. In DNA, the CDR3 is TGCGCCAGCAGCTTGGCGGGAGACAATGAGCAGTTCTTC. Translation gives CASSLAGDNEQFF.

This rearrangement joins TRBV6-5 to TRBJ2-7; the D is unclear. V gave up 10 bases and J gave up 5 bases, with 12 bases separating them. Germline V gene lookup returns CDR1 MNHEY and CDR2 SVGAGI. This CDR3 is built from 11 residues. The CDR3 DNA reads TGTGCCACCGCCTTGGGCAACGAGCAGTACGTC. This encodes CATALGNEQYV.

This chain uses TRBV18 with TRBJ1-1, with TRBD1 matching over 10 bases. V shed 0 bases and J 3 bases; nucleotides not matched to a gene: 7. Germline V gene sequence: CDR1 KGHSH, CDR2 LQKENI. CDR3 length equals 17 residues. The CDR3 nucleotides read TGTGCCAGCTCACCACCTCAGACAGGGGGCTCGTACACTGAAGCTTTCTTT. Protein sequence: CASSPPQTGGSYTEAFF.

CDR3 in amino acids: CASSARDSSYNEQFF. CDR3 in DNA: TGTGCCAGCAGCGCGAGGGACAGCTCCTACAATGAGCAGTTCTTC. The chain joins TRBV7-9 to TRBJ2-1, with 7 bases lining up with TRBD1. CDR1 and CDR2 from the germline V gene are SEHNR and FQNEAQ (reference sequence). Trimming at V came to 5 bases and at J to 0 bases, leaving 4 bases not matched to a gene. CDR3 length equals 15 residues.

The chain is built from TRBV7-2 and TRBJ2-5; 9 bases map to TRBD2. CDR3 size: 14 residues. V was clipped by 4 bases and J by 3 bases; unmatched bases: 3. Germline V CDR1 and CDR2: SGHTA, FQGNSA. The CDR3 DNA reads as TGTGCCAGCAGCTCAGCGGGGGGAGAAGAGACCCAGTACTTC. It is translated as CASSSAGGEETQYF.

This rearrangement joins TRBV27 to TRBJ2-7; D call uncertain. The germline V gene encodes CDR1 MNHEY and CDR2 SMNVEV (reference sequence). V was clipped by 3 bases and J by 6 bases, with 9 bases between them. There are 12 residues in the CDR3. CDR3 nucleotide sequence: TGTGCCAGCAGTTTTGGGCCTGGCGAGCAGTACTTC. Its protein product is CASSFGPGEQYF.

V and J are TRBV4-3 and TRBJ2-6, with D hard to call. The V gene lost 0 bases and the J gene lost 0 bases, with 12 bases spanning the gap. Germline V gene data show CDR1 as LGHNA and CDR2 as YSLEER. This CDR3 comprises 18 residues. The CDR3 is CASSQDAGGYSGANVLTF. The CDR3 DNA sequence: TGCGCCAGCAGCCAAGATGCTGGCGGATACTCTGGGGCCAACGTCCTGACTTTC.

This clone was seen only once. The chain combines TRBV27 with TRBJ1-1; TRBD1 matches 9 bases. J was trimmed by 5 bases and V by 5 bases; bases with no gene match: 6. CDR3 size: 14 residues. CDR1 is MNHEY, CDR2 SMNVEV, per germline (reference sequence). This CDR3 reads CASSVDRGGTEAFF. The CDR3 coding sequence is TGTGCCAGCAGTGTCGACAGGGGGGGGACTGAAGCTTTCTTT.

A few counts support this clone. The chain has TRBV19 and TRBJ1-5; D may be TRBD1 (5 bases). Germline V CDR1 and CDR2: LNHDA, SQIVND (reference sequence). The V end lost 3 bases, the J end lost 2 bases, and 11 bases lay between the germline ends. This CDR3 has 15 residues. This CDR3 is CASSMAGIGNQPQHF. The CDR3 DNA sequence: TGTGCCAGTAGTATGGCAGGGATCGGCAATCAGCCCCAGCATTTT.